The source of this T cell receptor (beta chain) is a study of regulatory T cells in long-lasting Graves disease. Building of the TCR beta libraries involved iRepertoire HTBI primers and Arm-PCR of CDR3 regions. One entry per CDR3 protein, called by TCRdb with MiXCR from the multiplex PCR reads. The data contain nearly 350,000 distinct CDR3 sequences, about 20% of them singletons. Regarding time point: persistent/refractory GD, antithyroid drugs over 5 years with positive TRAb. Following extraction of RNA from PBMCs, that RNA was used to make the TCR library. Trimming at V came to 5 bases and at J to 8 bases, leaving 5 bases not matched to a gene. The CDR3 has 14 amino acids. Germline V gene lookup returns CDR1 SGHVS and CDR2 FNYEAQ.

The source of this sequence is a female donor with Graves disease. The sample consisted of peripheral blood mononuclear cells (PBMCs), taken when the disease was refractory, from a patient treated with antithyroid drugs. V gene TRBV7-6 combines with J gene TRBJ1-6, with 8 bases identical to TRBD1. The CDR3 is CASSTTGEDSPLHF. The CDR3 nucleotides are TGTGCCAGCAGCACGACAGGGGAGGATTCACCCCTCCACTTT.